The next 31 T cell receptor beta chains were all read from a single sample in a study of blood T cell repertoires in COVID-19. This table comes from immunoSEQ multiplex PCR, and its TCRdb copy is limited to in-frame clones, with some not included. The data hold 200,000 to 250,000 clones, with about nine tenths observed a single time. Sequencing was done on a sample of peripheral blood. The receptors derive from a man aged 60 to 75 who had recovered from COVID-19.

V gene TRBV19 combines with J gene TRBJ2-2, with TRBD1 identical over 7 bases. Trimming took 6 bases from V and 4 from J; bases not matched to a gene: 2. Germline V gene lookup returns CDR1 LNHDA and CDR2 SQIVND (reference sequence). CDR3 size: 13 residues. CDR3 in amino acids: CASRNRGTGELFF. As DNA, the CDR3 is TGTGCCAGTAGGAACAGGGGCACCGGGGAGCTGTTTTTT.

The CDR3 sequence is CASSPATLADYTDTQYF. The CDR3 coding sequence is TGTGCCAGCAGCCCCGCTACCCTAGCGGATTACACAGATACGCAGTATTTT. The chain uses TRBV4-2 and TRBJ2-3; 7 nucleotides agree with TRBD2. The CDR3 totals 17 residues. V lost 4 bases, J lost 2 bases, and 12 bases stayed unmatched. The germline V gene has CDR1 LGHNA and CDR2 YNFKEQ.

V usage is TRBV6-5 and J usage is TRBJ2-7; TRBD2 agrees at 12 bases. CDR1 and CDR2 from the germline V gene are MNHEY and SVGAGI. V shed 0 bases and J 2 bases; nucleotides not matched to a gene: 2. This CDR3 region has 16 residues. The CDR3 spells CASSYSGLAGTYEQYF. In DNA, the CDR3 is TGTGCCAGCAGTTACTCAGGACTAGCGGGAACCTACGAGCAGTACTTC.

The chain is built from TRBV19 and TRBJ1-6; 11 bases align to TRBD1. The V gene end was trimmed by 5 bases and the J gene end by 9 bases; junction bases not matched to a gene: 9. The CDR3 consists of 16 residues. CDR1 is LNHDA, CDR2 SQIVND, per germline (reference sequence). The chain's CDR3 is CASSSRGGTGGSPLHF. For the CDR3, the DNA is TGTGCCAGTAGTTCCAGAGGCGGGACAGGGGGTTCACCCCTCCACTTT.

The chain links TRBV28 to TRBJ2-1; D possibly corresponds to TRBD2 (5 bases). CDR3 length: 14 residues. The germline CDR1 and CDR2 sequences are MDHEN and SYDVKM. V was cut by 2 bases and J by 4 bases, with 9 bases left in between. The CDR3 coding sequence is TGTGCCAGCAGTTTAGTGGGAGAATACAATGAGCAGTTCTTC. Its protein is CASSLVGEYNEQFF.

This chain uses TRBV12-3 or TRBV12-4 with TRBJ1-1; no firm D call. This CDR3 has 13 amino acids. V was trimmed by 1 base and J by 4 bases, leaving 7 bases between them. The CDR3 bases are TGTGCCAGCAGTTTAGGTCGCGGCACTGAAGCTTTCTTT. It translates to CASSLGRGTEAFF.

The gene calls are TRBV4-2 and TRBJ2-2; D might be TRBD2 (6 bases). Trimming stripped 1 base from V and 5 bases from J, with 11 bases between. This CDR3 has 15 residues. Germline V gene lookup returns CDR1 LGHNA and CDR2 YNFKEQ. DNA for the CDR3: TGTGCCAGCAGCCAAGCCCCCGGAGGGACCGGGGAGCTGTTTTTT. Translating it yields CASSQAPGGTGELFF.

The chain joins TRBV27 to TRBJ1-6, with 7 bases lining up with TRBD1. In germline, CDR1 is MNHEY, CDR2 SMNVEV (reference sequence). The CDR3 extends over 16 amino acids. Trimming cost V 2 bases and J 7 bases; bases outside gene matches: 8. The CDR3 sequence: CASSLRWDRDNSPLHF. DNA of the CDR3: TGTGCCAGCAGTTTAAGGTGGGACAGAGACAATTCACCCCTCCACTTT.

The rearrangement uses TRBV6-5 and TRBJ2-7; 7 nucleotides align to TRBD1. Germline-derived CDR1 and CDR2 are MNHEY and SVGAGI. V lost 10 bases and J lost 4; bases outside the gene matches: 16. The length of the CDR3 is 15 residues. The CDR3 sequence: CATLLRQGSTYEQYF. The CDR3 coding sequence is TGTGCCACCCTACTCCGACAGGGCTCGACGTACGAGCAGTACTTC.

This rearrangement joins TRBV5-6 to TRBJ1-1; 8 bases line up with TRBD1. The V gene's germline CDR1 is SGHDT and CDR2 YYEEEE. The CDR3 length is 14 residues. The V segment lost 2 bases and the J segment 5 bases; nucleotides outside the gene matches: 5. CDR3 protein: CASSFWTGRTEAFF. CDR3 nucleotide sequence: TGTGCCAGCAGCTTTTGGACAGGGAGGACTGAAGCTTTCTTT.

The rearrangement joins TRBV7-8 to TRBJ2-5; possibly TRBD1 for D (6 bases). Germline CDR1 reads SGHVS; CDR2 reads FQNEAQ. V lost 1 base and J 5 bases, leaving 14 bases between the germline ends. This CDR3 region has 15 residues. In nucleotides, the CDR3 is TGTGCCAGCAGCTTAGGGCAGGGGTTTAGGGAGACCCAGTACTTC. Translation gives CASSLGQGFRETQYF.

This clone appeared a single time. This sequence joins TRBV5-4 and TRBJ2-2, with 7 bases aligning to TRBD1. From germline, CDR1 is SGHNT and CDR2 YYREEE (reference sequence). The CDR3 covers 16 residues. V lost 4 bases to trimming and J lost 8 bases; unmatched junction nucleotides: 14. CDR3: CASSRPTGQSGGELFF. The CDR3 nucleotides read TGTGCCAGCAGCCGCCCAACGGGACAGTCCGGAGGGGAGCTGTTTTTT.

The V gene is TRBV11-2, the J gene TRBJ1-6; the D gene is possibly TRBD1 (5 bases). The CDR3 length is 19 residues. Trimming took 5 bases from V and 0 from J, leaving 20 bases between them. The germline gives CDR1 SGHAT, CDR2 FQNNGV. The DNA of the CDR3 is TGTGCCAGCAGCAGGTTCGGGCAGGGCCAAAGCTCCTATAATTCACCCCTCCACTTT. This translates into CASSRFGQGQSSYNSPLHF.

The chain recombines TRBV7-2 with TRBJ2-1, with TRBD2 identical over 7 bases. Losses at the gene ends were 6 bases for V and 0 bases for J; bases not matched to a gene: 8. The CDR3 length is 16 residues. Germline V lookup: CDR1 SGHTA, CDR2 FQGNSA. The CDR3 DNA reads as TGTGCCAGCAGGGGATTTCGCGGGAGCTCCTACAATGAGCAGTTCTTC. Translating it yields CASRGFRGSSYNEQFF.

The rearrangement uses TRBV28 and TRBJ1-2; no clear D. CDR3 size: 14 residues. Deletions cut 6 bases from V and 5 bases from J, with 16 bases between. Germline V lookup: CDR1 MDHEN, CDR2 SYDVKM. In DNA form, the CDR3 reads TGTGCCAGCAGCCCAGGACTGTCGAAATATGGCTACACCTTC. Translating it yields CASSPGLSKYGYTF.

The chain couples TRBV30 to TRBJ2-1, with TRBD1 as a possible D gene (6 bases). Trimming cost V 3 bases and J 5 bases, with 11 bases left between them. This CDR3 has 13 amino acids. From germline, CDR1 is GTSNPN and CDR2 SVGIG (reference sequence). CDR3 in DNA: TGTGCCTGGAGCAGGGGTAGGGACAATGAGCAGTTCTTC. Translating gives CAWSRGRDNEQFF.

In the case of this clone: Additional DNA sequences in this sample encode the identical CDR3. The gene calls are TRBV6-5 and TRBJ1-2, with D tentatively TRBD1 (5 bases). V was trimmed by 6 bases and J by 1 base, leaving 9 bases between them. In germline, CDR1 is MNHEY, CDR2 SVGAGI. The CDR3 is 13 residues long. Here the CDR3 reads CASSTGVNYGYTF. CDR3 sequence (DNA): TGTGCCAGCAGCACAGGTGTTAACTATGGCTACACCTTC.

The rearrangement uses TRBV12-3 or TRBV12-4 and TRBJ1-4, with D perhaps matching TRBD1 (5 bases). V was shortened by 8 bases and J by 3 bases, with 10 bases between the two germline ends. This CDR3 is built from 13 residues. CDR3 in amino acids: CASSGLANEKLFF. In DNA, the CDR3 is TGTGCCAGCTCAGGGTTGGCTAATGAAAAACTGTTTTTT.

The chain recombines TRBV7-8 with TRBJ1-1, with TRBD1 matching over 7 bases. Germline V CDR1 and CDR2: SGHVS, FQNEAQ. The V segment lost 4 bases and the J segment 0 bases; nucleotides outside the gene matches: 5. The CDR3 is made up of 15 amino acids. The CDR3 sequence is CASSSRTGVNTEAFF. CDR3 coding DNA: TGTGCCAGCAGCTCGAGGACAGGAGTGAACACTGAAGCTTTCTTT. Filled out from reference TRBV7-8 and TRBJ1-1, the complete variable domain reads GAGVSQSPRYKVAKRGQDVALRCDPISGHVSLFWYQQALGQGPEFLTYFQNEAQLDKSGLPSDRFFAERPEGSVSTLKIQRTQQEDSAVYLCASSSRTGVNTEAFFGQGTRLTVV.

By share of the sample, this clone is hyperexpanded (1% or more). The rearrangement uses TRBV7-6 and TRBJ2-5, with D possibly matching TRBD1 (6 bases). V lost 2 bases and J lost 2, with 12 bases in between. CDR3 length: 15 residues. The germline V gene has CDR1 SGHVS and CDR2 FNYEAQ. CDR3 protein: CASSLYRAYQETQYF. The CDR3 nucleotides read TGTGCCAGCAGCTTATACAGGGCCTATCAAGAGACCCAGTACTTC.

This clone was picked up a small number of times. The chain recombines TRBV12-5 with TRBJ2-7; D possibly corresponds to TRBD2 (6 bases). Germline CDR1 LGHNT, CDR2 FRNRAP. The ends were cut back, 2 bases at V and 7 bases at J, with 15 bases in the middle. This CDR3 is built from 14 residues. CDR3 sequence reads: CASGLTPVGGEQYF. Written as DNA, the CDR3 is TGTGCTAGTGGTTTGACCCCGGTGGGGGGAGAGCAGTACTTC.

The V and J genes are TRBV9 and TRBJ2-5; 8 positions agree with TRBD2. Germline loops: CDR1 SGDLS, CDR2 YYNGEE. This CDR3 contains 14 residues. Germline trimming cut 5 bases from V and 0 bases from J; bases unmatched to any gene: 3. DNA of the CDR3: TGTGCCAGCAGTAGCGGGGCGAACCAAGAGACCCAGTACTTC. Protein product: CASSSGANQETQYF.

The CDR3 DNA reads TGTGCCAGCAGTACCCCATTCCGGGTCCACGCCTCCCAAGAGACCCAGTACTTC. This encodes CASSTPFRVHASQETQYF. This rearrangement joins TRBV21-1 to TRBJ2-5; TRBD2, the table's D call, was not compared with the DNA. TRBV21-1 is a listed pseudogene. This CDR3 is built from 18 residues.

The V gene is TRBV9, the J gene TRBJ1-5; 7 bases match TRBD1. CDR1 SGDLS and CDR2 YYNGEE come from the germline V gene. The J segment lost 7 bases and the V segment lost 3 bases, leaving 4 bases of the junction unmatched. The CDR3 is made up of 13 amino acids. The CDR3 spells CASSATGTQPQHF. The CDR3, as DNA: TGTGCCAGCAGCGCGACAGGGACCCAGCCCCAGCATTTT.

This chain joins TRBV5-1 and TRBJ2-1, with D possibly being TRBD2 (6 bases). Germline assignment: CDR1 SGHRS and CDR2 YFSETQ. V was shortened by 3 bases and J by 7 bases, with 8 bases between the two germline ends. This CDR3 is built from 12 residues. Here the CDR3 DNA reads TGCGCCAGCAGCTGGGACTCGAATGAGCAGTTCTTC. Residues: CASSWDSNEQFF.

This clone has only one observation. The V gene is TRBV7-2, the J gene TRBJ1-2, with 7 bases aligning to TRBD1. After removal of 3 bases from V and 6 bases from J, the junction contained 16 bases not matched to a gene. The V gene's germline CDR1 is SGHTA and CDR2 FQGNSA. The CDR3 runs 17 residues. CDR3 residues: CASSFSVGMTGRNGYTF. CDR3 nucleotides: TGTGCCAGCAGCTTCTCCGTTGGGATGACAGGGAGGAATGGCTACACCTTC.

The CDR3 nucleotides read TGTGCCAGCAGGAAGGGACAATCTACCCGGACCACCCTAAATCAACAGTACTTC. It codes for CASRKGQSTRTTLNQQYF. This chain links TRBV28 with TRBJ2-7, with a tentative D call TRBD1 (6 bases). From germline, CDR1 is MDHEN and CDR2 SYDVKM. V lost 6 bases and J 10 bases, leaving 34 bases between the germline ends. The CDR3 length is 18 residues.

The chain couples TRBV30 to TRBJ1-4; D may be TRBD1 (5 bases). This CDR3 region has 13 residues. V lost 4 bases to trimming and J lost 4 bases, with 10 bases between them. In germline, CDR1 is GTSNPN, CDR2 SVGIG (reference sequence). This CDR3 is CAWKGLYNEKLFF. The CDR3 region has the DNA TGTGCCTGGAAGGGACTGTATAATGAAAAACTGTTTTTT.

The chain uses TRBV28 and TRBJ2-7, with no clear D. Germline-derived CDR1 and CDR2 are MDHEN and SYDVKM. CDR3 length: 12 residues. Trimming took 6 bases from V and 4 from J, leaving 10 bases between them. The CDR3 DNA follows: TGTGCCAGCAGCATTACAGTGTACGAGCAGTACTTC. Its translation is CASSITVYEQYF.

The chain has TRBV27 and TRBJ1-2; D is perhaps TRBD1 (5 bases). The CDR3 is made up of 14 amino acids. Trimming removed 6 bases at V and 4 bases at J, with 15 bases between. Per the germline V gene, CDR1 is MNHEY and CDR2 is SMNVEV (reference sequence). For the CDR3, the DNA is TGTGCCAGCAGCCCTGACGGGAGGGGCTATGGCTACACCTTC. It encodes CASSPDGRGYGYTF.

V is TRBV21-1 and J is TRBJ1-1; the DNA was not compared with TRBD1, the D call given in the table. TRBV21-1 is deemed a pseudogene. CDR3 length: 17 amino acids. CDR3 amino acids: CASSKVGTGRKITEAFF. The CDR3 DNA reads as TGTGCCAGCAGCAAAGTTGGGACAGGGAGGAAGATCACTGAAGCTTTCTTT.